A single T cell receptor (beta chain) is shown here with its context. This sample is drawn from a study of blood T cell repertoires in COVID-19. Repertoires were generated with immunoSEQ multiplex PCR, while TCRdb's copy carries only in-frame clones and drops some. The sample records 250,000 to 300,000 clones, approximately 88% being singletons. The TCR comes from an older woman with COVID-19, enrolled during active disease. The sequenced sample was peripheral blood.

CDR3 DNA: TGTGCCAGCAGCTTGGGACTAGCGGGAGTAGCTGAGCAGTACTTC. Encoded protein: CASSLGLAGVAEQYF. J is TRBJ2-7 and V is TRBV5-4, with 12 bases lining up with TRBD2. V lost 0 bases and J lost 7; bases outside the gene matches: 5. The CDR3 is 15 residues long. Germline V CDR1 and CDR2: SGHNT, YYREEE (reference sequence).